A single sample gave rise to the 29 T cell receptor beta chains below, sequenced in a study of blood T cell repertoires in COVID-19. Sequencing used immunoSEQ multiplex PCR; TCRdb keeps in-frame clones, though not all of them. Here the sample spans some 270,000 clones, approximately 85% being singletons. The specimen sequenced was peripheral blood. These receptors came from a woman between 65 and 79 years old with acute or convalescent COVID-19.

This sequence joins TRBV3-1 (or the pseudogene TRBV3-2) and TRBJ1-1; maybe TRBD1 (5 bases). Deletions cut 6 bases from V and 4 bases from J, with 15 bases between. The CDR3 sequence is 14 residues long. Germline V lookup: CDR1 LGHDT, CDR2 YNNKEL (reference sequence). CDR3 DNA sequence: TGTGCCAGCAGGCGGCGGGGGGTCGGCACTGAAGCTTTCTTT. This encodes CASRRRGVGTEAFF.

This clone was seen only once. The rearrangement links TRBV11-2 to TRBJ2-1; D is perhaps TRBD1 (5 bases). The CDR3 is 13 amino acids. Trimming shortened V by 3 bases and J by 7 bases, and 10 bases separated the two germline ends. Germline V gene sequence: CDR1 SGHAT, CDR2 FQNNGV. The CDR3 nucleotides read TGTGCCAGCAGCTTGGTAGGGGCGAATGAGCAGTTCTTC. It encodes CASSLVGANEQFF.

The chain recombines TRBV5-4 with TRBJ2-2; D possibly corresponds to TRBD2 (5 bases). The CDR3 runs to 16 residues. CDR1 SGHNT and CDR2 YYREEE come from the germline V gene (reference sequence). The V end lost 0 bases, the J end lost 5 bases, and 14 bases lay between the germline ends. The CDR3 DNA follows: TGTGCCAGCAGCTTGGGTGCCAGGTCGGGGACCGGGGAGCTGTTTTTT. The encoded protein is CASSLGARSGTGELFF.

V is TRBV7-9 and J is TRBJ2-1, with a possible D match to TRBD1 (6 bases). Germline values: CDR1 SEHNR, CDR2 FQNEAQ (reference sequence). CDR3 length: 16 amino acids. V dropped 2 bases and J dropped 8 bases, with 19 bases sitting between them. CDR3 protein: CASSLRGRGVIDEQFF. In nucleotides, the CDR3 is TGTGCCAGCAGCTTACGTGGCAGGGGTGTGATCGATGAGCAGTTCTTC. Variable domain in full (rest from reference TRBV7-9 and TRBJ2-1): DTGVSQNPRHKITKRGQNVTFRCDPISEHNRLYWYRQTLGQGPEFLTYFQNEAQLEKSRLLSDRFSAERPKGSFSTLEIQRTEQGDSAMYLCASSLRGRGVIDEQFFGPGTRLTVL.

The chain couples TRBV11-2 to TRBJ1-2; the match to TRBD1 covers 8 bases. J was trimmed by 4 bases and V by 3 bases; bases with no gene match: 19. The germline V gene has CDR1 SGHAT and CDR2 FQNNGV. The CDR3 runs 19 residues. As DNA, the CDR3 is TGTGCCAGCAGCTTCCTTGACAGGGGAACATCAGGGTCTCCCTATGGCTACACCTTC. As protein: CASSFLDRGTSGSPYGYTF.

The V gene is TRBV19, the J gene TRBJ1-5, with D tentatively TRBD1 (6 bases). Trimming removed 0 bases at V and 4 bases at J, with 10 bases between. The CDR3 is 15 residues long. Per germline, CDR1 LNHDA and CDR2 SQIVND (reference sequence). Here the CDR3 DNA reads TGTGCCAGTAGTATAGAGGAGAGGGGGAATCAGCCCCAGCATTTT. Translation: CASSIEERGNQPQHF.

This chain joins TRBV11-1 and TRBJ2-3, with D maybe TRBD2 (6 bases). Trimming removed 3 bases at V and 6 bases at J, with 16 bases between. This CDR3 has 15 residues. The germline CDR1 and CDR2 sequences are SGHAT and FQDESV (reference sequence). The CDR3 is CASSFPNGGRDTQYF. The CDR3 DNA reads TGTGCCAGCAGCTTTCCCAACGGGGGTCGGGATACGCAGTATTTT. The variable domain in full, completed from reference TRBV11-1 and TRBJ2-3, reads EAEVAQSPRYKITEKSQAVAFWCDPISGHATLYWYRQILGQGPELLVQFQDESVVDDSQLPKDRFSAERLKGVDSTLKIQPAELGDSAMYLCASSFPNGGRDTQYFGPGTRLTVL.

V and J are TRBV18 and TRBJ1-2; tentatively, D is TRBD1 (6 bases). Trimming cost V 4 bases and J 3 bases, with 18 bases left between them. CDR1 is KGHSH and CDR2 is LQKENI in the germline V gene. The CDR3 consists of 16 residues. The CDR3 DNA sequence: TGTGCCAGCTCACGCCTTCTAGCAGGGGATGACTATGGCTACACCTTC. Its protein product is CASSRLLAGDDYGYTF.

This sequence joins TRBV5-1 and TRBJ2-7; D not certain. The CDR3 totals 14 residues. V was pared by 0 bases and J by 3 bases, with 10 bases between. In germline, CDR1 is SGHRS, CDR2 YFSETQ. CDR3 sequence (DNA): TGCGCCAGCAGCTTGGGTAGCCACAACTACGAGCAGTACTTC. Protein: CASSLGSHNYEQYF.

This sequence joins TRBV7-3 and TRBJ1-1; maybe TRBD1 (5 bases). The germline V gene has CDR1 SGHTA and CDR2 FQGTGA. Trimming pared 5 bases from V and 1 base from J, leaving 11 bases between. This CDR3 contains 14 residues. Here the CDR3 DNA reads TGTGCCAGCAGCCTGGGACTCGCGAACACTGAAGCTTTCTTT. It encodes CASSLGLANTEAFF.

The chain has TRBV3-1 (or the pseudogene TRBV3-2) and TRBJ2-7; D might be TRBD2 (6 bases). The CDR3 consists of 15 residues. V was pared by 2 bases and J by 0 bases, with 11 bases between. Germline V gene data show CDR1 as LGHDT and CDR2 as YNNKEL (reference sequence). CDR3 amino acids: CASSQQGLGSYEQYF. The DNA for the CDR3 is TGTGCCAGCAGCCAACAGGGACTGGGCTCCTACGAGCAGTACTTC.

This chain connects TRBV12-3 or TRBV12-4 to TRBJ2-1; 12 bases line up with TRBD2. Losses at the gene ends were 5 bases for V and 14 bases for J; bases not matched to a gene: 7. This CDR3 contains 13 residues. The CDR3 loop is CASSSLAGGPEFF. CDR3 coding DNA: TGTGCCAGCAGTAGCCTAGCGGGGGGGCCGGAGTTCTTC.

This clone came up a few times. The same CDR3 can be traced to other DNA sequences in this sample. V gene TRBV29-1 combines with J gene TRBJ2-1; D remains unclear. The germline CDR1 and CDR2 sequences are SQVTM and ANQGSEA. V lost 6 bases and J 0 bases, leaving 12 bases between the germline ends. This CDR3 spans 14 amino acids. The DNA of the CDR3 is TGCAGCGTGGCAACATACAGCTCCTACAATGAGCAGTTCTTC. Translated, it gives CSVATYSSYNEQFF.

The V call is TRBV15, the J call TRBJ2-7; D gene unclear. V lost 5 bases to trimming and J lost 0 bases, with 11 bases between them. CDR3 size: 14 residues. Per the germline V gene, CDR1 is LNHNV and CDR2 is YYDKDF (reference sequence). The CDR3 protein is CATSETRSSYEQYF. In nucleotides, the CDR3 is TGTGCCACCAGCGAAACAAGGAGCTCCTACGAGCAGTACTTC. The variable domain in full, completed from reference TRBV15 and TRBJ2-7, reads DAMVIQNPRYQVTQFGKPVTLSCSQTLNHNVMYWYQQKSSQAPKLLFHYYDKDFNNEADTPDNFQSRRPNTSFCFLDIRSPGLGDTAMYLCATSETRSSYEQYFGPGTRLTVT.

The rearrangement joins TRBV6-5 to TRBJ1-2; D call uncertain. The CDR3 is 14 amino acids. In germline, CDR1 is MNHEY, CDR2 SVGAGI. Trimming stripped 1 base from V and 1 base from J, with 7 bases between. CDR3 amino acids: CASSYLAGNYGYTF. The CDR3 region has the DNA TGTGCCAGCAGTTACTTAGCGGGTAACTATGGCTACACCTTC.

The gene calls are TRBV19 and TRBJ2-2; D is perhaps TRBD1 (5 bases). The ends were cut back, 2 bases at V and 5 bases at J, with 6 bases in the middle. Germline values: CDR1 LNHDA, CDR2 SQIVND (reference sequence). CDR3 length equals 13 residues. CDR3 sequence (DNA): TGTGCCAGTAGTATACAGGGAACCGGGGAGCTGTTTTTT. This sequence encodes CASSIQGTGELFF.

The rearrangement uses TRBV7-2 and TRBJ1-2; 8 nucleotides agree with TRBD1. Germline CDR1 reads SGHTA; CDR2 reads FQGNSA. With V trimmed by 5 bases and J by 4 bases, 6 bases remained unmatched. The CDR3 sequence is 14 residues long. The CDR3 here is CASSPGQVSYGYTF. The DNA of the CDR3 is TGTGCCAGCAGCCCGGGACAGGTTAGCTATGGCTACACCTTC.

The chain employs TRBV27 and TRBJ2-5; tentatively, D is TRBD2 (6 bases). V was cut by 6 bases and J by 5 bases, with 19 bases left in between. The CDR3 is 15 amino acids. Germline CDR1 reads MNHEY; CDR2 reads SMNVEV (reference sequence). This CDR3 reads CASRRSGTVGETQYF. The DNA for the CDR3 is TGTGCCAGCAGACGATCCGGGACTGTGGGGGAGACCCAGTACTTC.

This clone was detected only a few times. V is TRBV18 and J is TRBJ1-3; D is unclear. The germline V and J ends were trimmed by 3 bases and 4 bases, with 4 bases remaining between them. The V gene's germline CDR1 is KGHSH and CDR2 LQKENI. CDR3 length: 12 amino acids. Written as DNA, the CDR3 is TGTGCCAGCTCACCGCAGGGAAACACCATATATTTT. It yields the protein CASSPQGNTIYF.

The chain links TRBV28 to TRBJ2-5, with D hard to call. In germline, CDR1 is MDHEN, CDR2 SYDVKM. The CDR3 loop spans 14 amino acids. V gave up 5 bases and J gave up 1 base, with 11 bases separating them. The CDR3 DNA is TGTGCCAGCAGTCAACCAGGAATCCAAGAGACCCAGTACTTC. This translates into CASSQPGIQETQYF.

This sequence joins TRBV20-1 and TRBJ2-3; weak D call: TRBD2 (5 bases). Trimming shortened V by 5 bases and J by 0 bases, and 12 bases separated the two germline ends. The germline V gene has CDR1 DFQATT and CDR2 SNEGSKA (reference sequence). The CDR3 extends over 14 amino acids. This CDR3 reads CSARGLHSTDTQYF. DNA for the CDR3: TGCAGTGCTCGTGGACTTCACAGCACAGATACGCAGTATTTT.

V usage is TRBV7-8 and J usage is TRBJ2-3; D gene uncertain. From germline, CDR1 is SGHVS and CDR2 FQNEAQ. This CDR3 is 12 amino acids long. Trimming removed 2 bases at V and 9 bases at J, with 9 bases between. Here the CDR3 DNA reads TGTGCCAGCAGCTTATGGCGGCGGACGCAGTATTTT. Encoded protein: CASSLWRRTQYF.

The CDR3 nucleotides are TGCAGCGTTGCACAGGGGTATGGCTACACCTTC. Translated, it gives CSVAQGYGYTF. The chain recombines TRBV29-1 with TRBJ1-2; 7 nucleotides align to TRBD1. The CDR3 extends over 11 amino acids. CDR1 is SQVTM, CDR2 ANQGSEA, per germline. Trimming removed 4 bases from V and 5 bases from J; junction bases left unmatched: 1.

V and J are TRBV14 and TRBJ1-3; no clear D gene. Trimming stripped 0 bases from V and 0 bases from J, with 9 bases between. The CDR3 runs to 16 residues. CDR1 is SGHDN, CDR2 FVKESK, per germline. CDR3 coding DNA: TGTGCCAGCAGCCAAGAAACCGGGAACTCTGGAAACACCATATATTTT. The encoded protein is CASSQETGNSGNTIYF. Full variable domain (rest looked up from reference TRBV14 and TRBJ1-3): EAGVTQFPSHSVIEKGQTVTLRCDPISGHDNLYWYRRVMGKEIKFLLHFVKESKQDESGMPNNRFLAERTGGTYSTLKVQPAELEDSGVYFCASSQETGNSGNTIYFGEGSWLTVV.

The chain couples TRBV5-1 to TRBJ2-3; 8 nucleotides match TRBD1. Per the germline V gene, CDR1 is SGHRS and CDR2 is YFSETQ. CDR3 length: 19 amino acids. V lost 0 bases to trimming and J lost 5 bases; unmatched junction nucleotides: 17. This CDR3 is CASSLGAFLQGAYVDTQYF. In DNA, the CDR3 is TGCGCCAGCAGCTTGGGGGCGTTTTTGCAGGGGGCTTATGTAGATACGCAGTATTTT.

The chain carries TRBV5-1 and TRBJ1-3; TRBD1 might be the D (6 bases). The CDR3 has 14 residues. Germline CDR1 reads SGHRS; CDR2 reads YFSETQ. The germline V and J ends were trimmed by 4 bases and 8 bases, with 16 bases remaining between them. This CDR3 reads CASSPTGISDTIYF. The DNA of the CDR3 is TGCGCCAGCAGCCCAACAGGGATAAGTGACACCATATATTTT.

CDR3 in DNA: TGTGCCAGCAGTCTCGTTGAGTCCCAGTTCTTC. Encoded protein: CASSLVESQFF. The chain links TRBV6-2 or TRBV6-3 to TRBJ2-1; D not resolved. V lost 5 bases to trimming and J lost 13 bases, with 12 bases between them. There are 11 residues in the CDR3. CDR1 is MNHEY, CDR2 SVGEGT, per germline.

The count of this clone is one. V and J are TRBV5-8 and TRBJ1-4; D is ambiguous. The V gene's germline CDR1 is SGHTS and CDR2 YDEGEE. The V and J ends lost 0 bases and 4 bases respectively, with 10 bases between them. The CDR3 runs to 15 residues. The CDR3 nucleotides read TGTGCCAGCAGCTTGGGGGATCGGGGTAATGAAAAACTGTTTTTT. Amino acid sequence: CASSLGDRGNEKLFF.

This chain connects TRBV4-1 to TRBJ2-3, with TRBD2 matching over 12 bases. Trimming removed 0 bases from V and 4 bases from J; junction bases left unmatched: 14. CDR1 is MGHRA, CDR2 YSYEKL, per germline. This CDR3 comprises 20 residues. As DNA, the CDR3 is TGCGCCAGCAGCCAAGACGCTAGCGGGGGGGCCTATATCGTTGCAGATACGCAGTATTTT. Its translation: CASSQDASGGAYIVADTQYF.